A selection of T cell receptor beta chains follows, all from one sample in a study of blood T cells in healthy people across ages. Each CDR3 protein is one row after TCRdb ran MiXCR on the 5' RACE reads. The sample carries about 1.5 million distinct CDR3 sequences, 40% to 45% recorded once. Sequences were obtained from blood. These TCRs come from a woman aged 18-29 years in good health. Both conserved end residues are part of each CDR3.

len: 15
v_gene: TRBV7-6
CDR3aa: CASSLGRDFSYEQYF

len: 14
v_gene: TRBV28
CDR3aa: CASTRTGENTEAFF

len: 14
v_gene: TRBV6-5
CDR3aa: CASSPRRSDEKLFF

len: 15
v_gene: TRBV6-1
CDR3aa: CASRRGGGGTDTQYF

len: 12
v_gene: TRBV5-1
CDR3aa: CASSLDLGKLFF

len: 17
v_gene: TRBV27
CDR3aa: CASSFSYRGGSYNEQFF

len: 15
v_gene: TRBV2
CDR3aa: CASSEVRGSSYEQYF

len: 15
v_gene: TRBV7-7
CDR3aa: CASSLSQGDTYEQYF

len: 17
v_gene: TRBV6-2/TRBV6-3
CDR3aa: CASTQGQLFRGNQPQHF

len: 14
v_gene: TRBV7-2
CDR3aa: CASSLARGTGELFF

len: 13
v_gene: TRBV6-2/TRBV6-3
CDR3aa: CASRQPGTDTQYF

len: 15
v_gene: TRBV13
CDR3aa: CASSLGSNGDQPQHF

len: 19
v_gene: TRBV5-5
CDR3aa: CASSLAMGLAGGSQETQYF

len: 19
v_gene: TRBV12-3/TRBV12-4
CDR3aa: CASSLLLSSGSSRYETQYF

len: 16
v_gene: TRBV7-9
CDR3aa: CASSLALAGVYNEQFF

len: 11
v_gene: TRBV5-4
CDR3aa: CASNYYNEQYF

len: 16
v_gene: TRBV11-2
CDR3aa: CASSLVQGVGTDTQYF

len: 14
v_gene: TRBV7-6
CDR3aa: CASSSVTVNYGYTF

len: 16
v_gene: TRBV18
CDR3aa: CASSAGQGNMNTEAFF

len: 11
v_gene: TRBV19
CDR3aa: CASKFATEAFF

len: 13
v_gene: TRBV6-5
CDR3aa: CASSRQLADTIYF

len: 13
v_gene: TRBV7-2
CDR3aa: CASSLGRAFGYTF

len: 16
v_gene: TRBV9
CDR3aa: CASSADHTGGFYGYTF

len: 14
v_gene: TRBV4-3
CDR3aa: CASSQESYNTEAFF

len: 16
v_gene: TRBV4-1
CDR3aa: CASSQEGNRALGGYTF

len: 15
v_gene: TRBV6-2/TRBV6-3
CDR3aa: CASSYSSTGDEKLFF

len: 14
v_gene: TRBV13
CDR3aa: CASSPDENKNIQYF

len: 13
v_gene: TRBV20-1
CDR3aa: CSARDRTTYEQYF

len: 18
v_gene: TRBV11-2
CDR3aa: CASSPNLGTSGSTHEQFF

len: 16
v_gene: TRBV12-3/TRBV12-4
CDR3aa: CASSLGAGLGNQPQHF

len: 15
v_gene: TRBV7-2
CDR3aa: CASRLTHGRQETQFF

len: 15
v_gene: TRBV27
CDR3aa: CASTPQGSSYNEQYF

len: 15
v_gene: TRBV20-1
CDR3aa: CSARDLPGARGGYTF

len: 14
v_gene: TRBV28
CDR3aa: CASSGGQGTAPQHF

len: 14
v_gene: TRBV20-1
CDR3aa: CSARDLTDGYGYTF

len: 13
v_gene: TRBV6-6
CDR3aa: CASINRGGTEAFF

len: 15
v_gene: TRBV20-1
CDR3aa: CSARVRTGDGQPQHF

len: 15
v_gene: TRBV10-3
CDR3aa: CAISSGHNSNQPQHF

len: 14
v_gene: TRBV20-1
CDR3aa: CSARGTGVQETQYF

len: 17
v_gene: TRBV27
CDR3aa: CASSQTSGEFTYNEQFF

len: 12
v_gene: TRBV20-1
CDR3aa: CSARTSGIEQYF

len: 15
v_gene: TRBV20-1
CDR3aa: CSARAGTSLTGELFF

len: 13
v_gene: TRBV3-1
CDR3aa: CASSQFEGDEQFF

len: 15
v_gene: TRBV20-1
CDR3aa: CSARANLRGRYGYTF

len: 11
v_gene: TRBV10-3
CDR3aa: CAAGPSGTQYF

len: 16
v_gene: TRBV12-3/TRBV12-4
CDR3aa: CASRGRRPSNTGELFF

len: 13
v_gene: TRBV10-2
CDR3aa: CASNESGGDIQYF

len: 13
v_gene: TRBV20-1
CDR3aa: CSAQAPPQETQYF

len: 15
v_gene: TRBV15
CDR3aa: CATSRDYGTAYGYTF

len: 14
v_gene: TRBV4-1
CDR3aa: CASSPSVGGDTQYF

len: 14
v_gene: TRBV7-9
CDR3aa: CASSRVANTGELFF

len: 16
v_gene: TRBV18
CDR3aa: CASSPGRISSTDTQYF

len: 13
v_gene: TRBV4-3
CDR3aa: CASSPYTQGRYTF

len: 14
v_gene: TRBV11-2
CDR3aa: CASSHTGLGETQYF

len: 16
v_gene: TRBV7-2
CDR3aa: CASSLLLWAMGTEAFF

len: 16
v_gene: TRBV7-8
CDR3aa: CASSLGLAGIYNEQFF

len: 10
v_gene: TRBV20-1
CDR3aa: CSGGNEKLFF